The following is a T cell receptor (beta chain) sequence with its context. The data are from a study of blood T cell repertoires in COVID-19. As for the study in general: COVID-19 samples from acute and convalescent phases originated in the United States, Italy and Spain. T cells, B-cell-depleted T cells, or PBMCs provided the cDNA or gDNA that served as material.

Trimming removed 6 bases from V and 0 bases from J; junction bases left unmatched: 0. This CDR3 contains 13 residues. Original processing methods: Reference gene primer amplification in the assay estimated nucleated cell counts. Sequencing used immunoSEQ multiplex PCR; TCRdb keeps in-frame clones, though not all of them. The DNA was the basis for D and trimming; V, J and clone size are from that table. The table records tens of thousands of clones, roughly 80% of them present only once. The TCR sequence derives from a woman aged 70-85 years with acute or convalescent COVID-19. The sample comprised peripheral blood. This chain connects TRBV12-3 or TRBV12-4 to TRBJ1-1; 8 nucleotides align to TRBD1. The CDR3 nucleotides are TGTGCCAGCAGGGGACAGGTGAACACTGAAGCTTTCTTT. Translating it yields CASRGQVNTEAFF.